A single sample is the source of the 9 T cell receptor beta chains below, sequenced in a study of T cell clonality in common variable immunodeficiency. Clones were read by immunoSEQ multiplex PCR, and TCRdb kept only the in-frame ones, dropping some. Sampling found tens of thousands of clones, none seen once. Sequencing was performed on peripheral blood mononuclear cells. The receptors were gathered from a person aged 18 to 70 in good health.

This clone was counted at least ten times. The read finishes 3 residues shy of the CDR3 end, and the germline J gene is used to complete it. The chain couples TRBV4-1 to TRBJ2-3; possible D gene TRBD1, 5 bases. CDR3 length: 15 residues. The ends were cut back, 4 bases at V and 6 bases at J, with 17 bases in the middle. In germline, CDR1 is MGHRA, CDR2 YSYEKL. CDR3 bases read: TGCGCCAGCAGCCCCACGACTGGGGCAACGGATACG. Amino acid sequence: CASSPTTGATDT. The full CDR3 is CASSPTTGATDTQYF.

This clone was found many times. Read data end 3 residues before the CDR3 end; the end is taken from the germline J gene. V is TRBV19 and J is TRBJ1-4; the D is unclear. Trimming took 3 bases from V and 7 from J, leaving 6 bases between them. The CDR3 loop spans 12 amino acids. Germline CDR1 is LNHDA and CDR2 is SQIVND (reference sequence). CDR3 sequence: CASSIRGEKLFF. CDR3 DNA (partial): TGTGCCAGTAGTATCCGGGGTGAAAAA.

This clone showed up many times. The read terminates 3 residues ahead of where the CDR3 ends, so the germline J gene completes it. The chain recombines TRBV18 with TRBJ2-3; D is tentatively TRBD1 or TRBD2 (5 bases each). CDR3 length: 15 residues. In germline, CDR1 is KGHSH, CDR2 LQKENI. Trimming stripped 0 bases from V and 3 bases from J, with 10 bases between. CDR3 amino acids: CASSPPTEGTDTQYF. The part of the CDR3 DNA that was read is TGTGCCAGCTCACCACCGACAGAGGGGACAGATACG.

This clone was counted at least ten times. Coverage ceases 3 residues before the CDR3 finishes, and the germline J gene fills in the end. This chain connects TRBV6-2 or TRBV6-3 to TRBJ1-2; the match to TRBD1 covers 7 bases. The CDR3 has 13 residues. Germline V gene sequence: CDR1 MNHEY, CDR2 SVGEGT. Incomplete CDR3 DNA: TGTGCCAGCAGCCTACAGGGGCCGGAGGGC. It is translated as CASSLQGPEG. The whole CDR3 reads CASSLQGPEGYTF.

This clone has a count of ten or more. The missing CDR3 end, 3 residues past where the read stops, is filled in from the germline J gene. The chain employs TRBV29-1 and TRBJ2-7, with D perhaps TRBD1 (6 bases). Between the trimmed V and J ends, which lost 7 bases and 6 bases, there was a span of 13 bases. CDR3 length: 11 residues. The germline V gene encodes CDR1 SQVTM and CDR2 ANQGSEA. CDR3 DNA (partial): TGCAGCGCTATACAGGGATTCGAG. This gives the protein CSAIQGFE. The entire CDR3 is CSAIQGFEQYF.

This clone showed up many times. Read coverage stops 3 residues before the CDR3 terminus; the germline J gene supplies the remainder. V and J are TRBV5-1 and TRBJ2-5; 9 bases are a match to TRBD2. In germline, CDR1 is SGHRS, CDR2 YFSETQ. Unmatched junction bases numbered 7, after V lost 7 bases and J lost 3 bases. The CDR3 runs to 14 residues. This chain's CDR3 is CASRRSGGKETQYF. The part of the CDR3 DNA that was read is TGCGCCAGCCGACGGAGCGGGGGGAAAGAGACC.

CDR3 sequence: CASSLWEGGNQPQHF. Incomplete CDR3 DNA: TGTGCCAGCAGCCTTTGGGAAGGGGGCAATCAGCCC. The chain recombines TRBV7-2 with TRBJ1-5; a possible D gene is TRBD1 (5 bases). The read terminates 3 residues ahead of where the CDR3 ends, so the germline J gene completes it. V dropped 5 bases and J dropped 2 bases, with 13 bases sitting between them. Germline CDR1 and CDR2: SGHTA and FQGNSA. The CDR3 length is 15 residues.

This clone was observed at least ten times. The CDR3 sequence: CASSAHSQETQYF. The sequenced part of the CDR3 DNA is TGTGCCAGCAGTGCCCACAGCCAAGAGACC. This chain connects TRBV2 to TRBJ2-5; D remains unclear. The sequence runs out 3 residues before the end of the CDR3; the remainder is reconstructed from the germline J gene. Germline loops: CDR1 SNHLY, CDR2 FYNNEI. This CDR3 spans 13 amino acids. V gave up 4 bases and J gave up 1 base, with 7 bases separating them.

This clone was seen repeatedly, ten times or more. The read is 3 residues too short to cover the CDR3 end, so that end is filled in from the germline J gene. This sequence joins TRBV7-3 and TRBJ2-1; the match to TRBD1 covers 7 bases. The CDR3 extends over 16 amino acids. CDR1 is SGHTA and CDR2 is FQGTGA in the germline V gene. V lost 2 bases to trimming and J lost 4 bases; unmatched junction nucleotides: 8. The CDR3 loop is CASSLEGAGAYNEQFF. The covered CDR3 bases are TGTGCCAGCAGCTTAGAGGGGGCAGGGGCATACAATGAG.